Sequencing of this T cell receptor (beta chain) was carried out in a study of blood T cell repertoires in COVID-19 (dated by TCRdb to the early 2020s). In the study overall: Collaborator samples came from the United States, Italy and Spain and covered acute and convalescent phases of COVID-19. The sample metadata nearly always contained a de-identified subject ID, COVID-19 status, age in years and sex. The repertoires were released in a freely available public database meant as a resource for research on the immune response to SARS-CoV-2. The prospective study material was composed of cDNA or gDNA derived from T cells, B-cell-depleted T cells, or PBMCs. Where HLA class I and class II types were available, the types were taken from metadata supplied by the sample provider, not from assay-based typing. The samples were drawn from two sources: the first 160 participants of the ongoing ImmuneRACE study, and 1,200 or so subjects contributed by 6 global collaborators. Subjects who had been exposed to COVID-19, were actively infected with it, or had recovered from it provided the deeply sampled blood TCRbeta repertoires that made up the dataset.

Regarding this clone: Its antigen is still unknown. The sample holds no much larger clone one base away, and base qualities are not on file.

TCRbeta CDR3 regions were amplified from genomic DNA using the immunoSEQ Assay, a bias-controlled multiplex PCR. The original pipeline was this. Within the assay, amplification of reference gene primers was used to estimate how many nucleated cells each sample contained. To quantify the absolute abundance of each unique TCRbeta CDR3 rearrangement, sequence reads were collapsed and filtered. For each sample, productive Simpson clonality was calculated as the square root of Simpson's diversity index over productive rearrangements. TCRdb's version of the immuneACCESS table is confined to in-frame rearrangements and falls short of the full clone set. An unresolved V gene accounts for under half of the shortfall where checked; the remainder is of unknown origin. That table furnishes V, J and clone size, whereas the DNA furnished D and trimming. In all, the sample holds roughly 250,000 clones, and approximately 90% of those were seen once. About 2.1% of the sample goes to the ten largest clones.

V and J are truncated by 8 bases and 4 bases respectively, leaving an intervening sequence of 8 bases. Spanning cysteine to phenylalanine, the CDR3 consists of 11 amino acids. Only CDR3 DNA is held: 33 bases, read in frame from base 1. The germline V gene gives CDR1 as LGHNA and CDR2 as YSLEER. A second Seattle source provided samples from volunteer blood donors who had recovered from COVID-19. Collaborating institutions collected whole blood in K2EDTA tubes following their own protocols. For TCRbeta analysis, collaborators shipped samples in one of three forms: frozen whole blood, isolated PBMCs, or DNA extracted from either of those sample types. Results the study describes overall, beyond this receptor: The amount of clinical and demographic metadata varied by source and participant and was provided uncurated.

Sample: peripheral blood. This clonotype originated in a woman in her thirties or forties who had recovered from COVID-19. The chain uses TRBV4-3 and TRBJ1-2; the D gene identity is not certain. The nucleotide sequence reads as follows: TGCGCCAGCGGCGGGGTCTATGGCTACACCTTC. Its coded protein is CASGGVYGYTF.